These 16 T cell receptor beta chains share one sample of origin, sequenced in a study of T cell responses to AZD1222 COVID-19 vaccine (dated by TCRdb to the early 2020s). What this sample's time point label stands for: about 28 days (+/-7) after the second vaccine dose. Library generation was performed with the immunoSEQ multiplex PCR assay. In its TCRdb copy, this immuneACCESS table keeps in-frame sequences only and misses some clones. Where compared with another copy, unresolved V genes explain less than half of these, and the others have no known cause. The sample includes some 180,000 clones, with roughly 89% observed a single time. The top ten constitute 1.1% of the sample. Sequences were derived from peripheral blood, sampled 28 days after the second AZD1222 dose. The receptors shown here come from an adult who received the AZD1222 COVID-19 vaccine.

The chain links TRBV11-2 to TRBJ1-1, with D possibly TRBD1 on 5 matching bases. V lost 6 bases and J 4 bases, leaving 15 bases between the germline ends. Germline values: CDR1 SGHAT, CDR2 FQNNGV. The CDR3 covers 14 residues. The CDR3 DNA sequence: TGTGCCAGCAGTCTAACGGGGGGTGTCACTGAAGCTTTCTTT. This translates into CASSLTGGVTEAFF. Full variable domain (missing parts from reference TRBV11-2 and TRBJ1-1): EAGVAQSPRYKIIEKRQSVAFWCNPISGHATLYWYQQILGQGPKLLIQFQNNGVVDDSQLPKDRFSAERLKGVDSTLKIQPAKLEDSAVYLCASSLTGGVTEAFFGQGTRLTVV.

The gene calls are TRBV3-1 (or the pseudogene TRBV3-2) and TRBJ2-3; D is unresolved. There are 14 residues in the CDR3. CDR1 LGHDT and CDR2 YNNKEL come from the germline V gene (reference sequence). Trimming took off 2 bases at V and 2 bases at J, with 8 bases between the two ends. CDR3 sequence: CASSQYSDTDTQYF. The CDR3 nucleotides are TGTGCCAGCAGCCAATATTCGGACACAGATACGCAGTATTTT.

The rearrangement links TRBV18 to TRBJ1-5; D is ambiguous. V lost 6 bases and J lost 2, with 8 bases in between. Germline V gene data show CDR1 as KGHSH and CDR2 as LQKENI. The CDR3 is 13 residues long. CDR3 DNA: TGTGCCAGCTCTAGTAGTGGCAATCAGCCCCAGCATTTT. Translated, it gives CASSSSGNQPQHF.

The chain has TRBV27 and TRBJ1-5; D call uncertain. The V gene lost 3 bases and the J gene lost 2 bases, with 5 bases spanning the gap. The germline V gene encodes CDR1 MNHEY and CDR2 SMNVEV (reference sequence). The CDR3 has 13 amino acids. The CDR3 bases are TGTGCCAGCAGTTTCGGAGGCAATCAGCCCCAGCATTTT. Encoded protein: CASSFGGNQPQHF.

The V call is TRBV2, the J call TRBJ1-2; TRBD1 aligns across 8 bases. Germline CDR1 and CDR2: SNHLY and FYNNEI. Trimming took 7 bases from V and 4 from J; bases not matched to a gene: 2. The CDR3 contains 12 residues. CDR3 region: CASIGTGYGYTF. Here the CDR3 DNA reads TGTGCCAGCATAGGGACAGGCTATGGCTACACCTTC.

The gene calls are TRBV10-1 and TRBJ1-1; D unresolved. V was pared by 7 bases and J by 10 bases, with 10 bases between. The CDR3 spans 10 residues. Germline values: CDR1 WNHNN, CDR2 SYGVQD (reference sequence). CDR3 amino acids: CASTLAGAFF. The CDR3 DNA is TGCGCCAGCACCTTGGCGGGAGCTTTCTTT.

The chain employs TRBV7-5 and TRBJ1-6; the tabulated D call, TRBD1, remains unverified against the DNA. TRBV7-5 is noted as a pseudogene. The CDR3 is made up of 17 amino acids. CDR3 in DNA: TGTGTCAGAAGCTTACTCATGTTGGGCCGAAATAATTCACCCCTCCACTTT. This codes for CVRSLLMLGRNNSPLHF.

Only a few counts were recorded for this clone. The gene calls are TRBV30 and TRBJ2-7; 9 nucleotides align to TRBD1. This CDR3 comprises 13 residues. Germline V lookup: CDR1 GTSNPN, CDR2 SVGIG (reference sequence). V shed 2 bases and J 6 bases; nucleotides not matched to a gene: 5. The chain's CDR3 is CAWSPMTGGEQYF. CDR3 in DNA: TGTGCCTGGAGTCCAATGACAGGGGGCGAGCAGTACTTC.

The genes are TRBV3-1 (or the pseudogene TRBV3-2) and TRBJ2-6, with 10 bases aligning to TRBD1. The V and J ends lost 4 bases and 2 bases, in that order; junction bases with no gene match: 14. CDR3 length: 20 residues. CDR1 is LGHDT and CDR2 is YNNKEL in the germline V gene (reference sequence). CDR3 sequence: CASSPLPIPGQGTGANVLTF. CDR3 in DNA: TGTGCCAGCAGCCCACTGCCCATCCCGGGACAGGGGACTGGGGCCAACGTCCTGACTTTC.

The chain has TRBV30 and TRBJ1-5, with D tentatively TRBD1 (6 bases). Trimming left V 2 bases short and J 7 bases short, with 12 bases between. The CDR3 runs to 13 residues. CDR1 is GTSNPN, CDR2 SVGIG, per germline (reference sequence). CDR3 sequence reads: CAWSRGARQPQHF. CDR3 nucleotides: TGTGCCTGGAGTAGGGGGGCCAGGCAGCCCCAGCATTTT.

The rearrangement links TRBV4-2 to TRBJ2-7; 9 bases line up with TRBD1. The CDR3 runs 16 residues. Germline V gives CDR1 LGHNA, CDR2 YNFKEQ. V shed 2 bases and J 4 bases; nucleotides not matched to a gene: 9. The CDR3 sequence: CASSQHTGGAWYEQYF. For the CDR3, the DNA is TGTGCCAGCAGCCAACATACAGGGGGCGCTTGGTACGAGCAGTACTTC.

This chain joins TRBV27 and TRBJ1-3, with D possibly TRBD1 on 5 matching bases. The CDR3 has 17 residues. CDR1 and CDR2 from the germline V gene are MNHEY and SMNVEV (reference sequence). V lost 5 bases to trimming and J lost 10 bases, with 27 bases between them. For the CDR3, the DNA is TGTGCCAGCAGTCCTGACCAACCGGGATCGAATTGGGGGACCATATATTTT. Its translation: CASSPDQPGSNWGTIYF.

V and J are TRBV20-1 and TRBJ1-2, with 7 nucleotides matching TRBD1. The CDR3 is 11 residues long. The V and J ends lost 0 bases and 8 bases, in that order; junction bases with no gene match: 0. Looked up from germline, CDR1 is DFQATT and CDR2 is SNEGSKA (reference sequence). CDR3: CSAREGGGYTF. The CDR3 DNA reads TGCAGTGCTAGAGAAGGGGGCGGCTACACCTTC.

J is TRBJ1-1 and V is TRBV19, with D perhaps TRBD1 (5 bases). CDR3 length equals 13 residues. Between the trimmed V and J ends, which lost 5 bases and 6 bases, there was a span of 13 bases. Germline CDR1 LNHDA, CDR2 SQIVND (reference sequence). The CDR3 coding sequence is TGTGCCAGTAGTCCCGGCCGGGGCCCTGAAGCTTTCTTT. Protein sequence: CASSPGRGPEAFF.

The chain is built from TRBV4-2 and TRBJ2-3; unclear D gene. Looked up from germline, CDR1 is LGHNA and CDR2 is YNFKEQ. Deletions cut 3 bases from V and 6 bases from J, with 10 bases between. The length of the CDR3 is 13 residues. CDR3 loop: CASSHPSGDTQYF. CDR3 coding DNA: TGTGCCAGCAGCCACCCCTCCGGGGATACGCAGTATTTT.

This clone has more than one count but fewer than ten. V gene TRBV5-1 combines with J gene TRBJ1-6, with 7 positions matching TRBD1. V shed 5 bases and J 14 bases; nucleotides not matched to a gene: 10. Germline CDR1 is SGHRS and CDR2 is YFSETQ. The CDR3 is 13 amino acids. This CDR3 reads CASRVERGLALHF. CDR3 DNA sequence: TGCGCCAGCAGGGTTGAGAGGGGGCTGGCCCTCCACTTT. Complete variable domain (other parts from reference TRBV5-1 and TRBJ1-6): KAGVTQTPRYLIKTRGQQVTLSCSPISGHRSVSWYQQTPGQGLQFLFEYFSETQRNKGNFPGRFSGRQFSNSRSEMNVSTLELGDSALYLCASRVERGLALHFGNGTRLTVT.